The rows below give T cell receptor beta chains drawn from one sample of a study of response to subunit inactivated influenza vaccine. One entry per CDR3 protein, called by TCRdb with MiXCR from the RT-PCR reads. The sample consists of more than 400,000 distinct CDR3 sequences, approximately 7.2% of them appearing once. The material was PBMCs from blood, obtained about 24 months after vaccination. Source of these receptors: a man aged 50 to 69 who received an inactivated influenza vaccine. CDR3s leave out the opening cysteine and the closing phenylalanine or tryptophan. Fields, in order: D gene, V gene, J gene, CDR3 protein. D genes are given only for firm matches.

NA	TRBV10-3	TRBJ2-7	AISGGQSYEQY
NA	TRBV5-5	TRBJ2-3	ASSDPPDTQY
TRBD2	TRBV5-1	TRBJ2-5	ASSSTSGGVVETQY
NA	TRBV15	TRBJ2-2	ATNQQGTGELF
TRBD1	TRBV6-1	TRBJ2-7	ASRDRDRGYEQY
TRBD2	TRBV15	TRBJ2-1	ATSRGWASGRVNNEQF
NA	TRBV28	TRBJ2-7	ASSLVGGSSYEQY
TRBD2	TRBV29-1	TRBJ2-1	SVEYRLAGGEF
NA	TRBV6-5	TRBJ2-3	ASSYAGPKGTDTQY
NA	TRBV3-1	TRBJ2-5	ASSQDNSFQETQY
TRBD2	TRBV4-1	TRBJ2-5	ASSQEIIGGRETQY
NA	TRBV5-1	TRBJ2-7	ASKPDLDSYYEQY
NA	TRBV12-3/TRBV12-4	TRBJ2-2	ASSLWLRSGPNTGELF
TRBD1	TRBV3-1	TRBJ1-6	ASSQFLGGNSPLH
TRBD2	TRBV20-1	TRBJ2-7	SARGLAIGVQY
TRBD1	TRBV7-2	TRBJ2-2	ASSLGQYSGELF
TRBD1	TRBV3-1	TRBJ2-1	ASSQDRGLDEQF
TRBD1	TRBV20-1	TRBJ2-5	SARDSPLQGARETQY
NA	TRBV15	TRBJ2-2	ATSTRGAYTGELF
NA	TRBV5-1	TRBJ2-7	ASSPDGDWYEQY
NA	TRBV12-3/TRBV12-4	TRBJ2-3	ASSGGLADTQY
NA	TRBV2	TRBJ1-2	ASKSYDNYGYT
TRBD1	TRBV4-3	TRBJ1-2	ASSQADREGYGYT
TRBD2	TRBV10-3	TRBJ2-7	AIAGGSDEQY
TRBD1	TRBV5-5	TRBJ2-1	ASSLGDRVGNNEQF
NA	TRBV11-2	TRBJ2-1	ASRGWGARYNEQF
NA	TRBV3-1	TRBJ1-2	ASSPESGTGYT
NA	TRBV29-1	TRBJ1-1	SVEGRNMNTEAF
NA	TRBV4-2	TRBJ1-6	ASSLTGSRDSPLH
NA	TRBV12-3/TRBV12-4	TRBJ2-2	ASSLTVNTGELF
TRBD2	TRBV10-1	TRBJ2-1	ASSDTSGGSGEQF
TRBD2	TRBV27	TRBJ2-1	ASSLSPSGRAPYNEQF
NA	TRBV6-2/TRBV6-3	TRBJ2-6	ASSRTSSGANVLT
NA	TRBV12-5	TRBJ1-1	ASARTWGAEAF
TRBD1	TRBV19	TRBJ1-1	ASSFQTGPNTEAF
NA	TRBV7-2	TRBJ2-3	ASSLGYYSTDTQY
NA	TRBV20-1	TRBJ2-3	SARSGPSTDTQY
NA	TRBV7-2	TRBJ2-2	ASSRVGGTGELF
NA	TRBV12-3/TRBV12-4	TRBJ2-3	ASTTAGLGKDTQY
NA	TRBV11-2	TRBJ1-5	ASSLEPRQAQH
NA	TRBV3-1	TRBJ1-3	ASSQGPASGNTIY
NA	TRBV27	TRBJ2-2	ASSSYPQITGELF
NA	TRBV9	TRBJ2-5	ASSSSGPETQY
TRBD2	TRBV3-1	TRBJ2-5	ASSQRTSGRETQY
NA	TRBV10-3	TRBJ1-1	AISASTEAF
TRBD1	TRBV18	TRBJ2-5	ASSSPGQGEETQY
TRBD2	TRBV7-6	TRBJ2-5	ASRSGSGVQETQY
TRBD1	TRBV4-1	TRBJ2-7	ASSLQQQGAYEQY
TRBD1	TRBV24-1	TRBJ2-2	ATSRAGTGGTGELF
NA	TRBV12-3/TRBV12-4	TRBJ2-6	ASSNLLAVSGANVLT
NA	TRBV20-1	TRBJ2-1	SAREDHSNEQF
TRBD2	TRBV20-1	TRBJ2-3	SAYSGGADTQY
NA	TRBV20-1	TRBJ2-5	SASSLAVLQETQY